Listed here are 26 T cell receptor beta chains from one sample, sequenced in a study of vaccination effects on CD4 cells after COVID-19. Sequencing in the ViraFEST assay came after antigen-specific CD4+ T cells had been expanded with viral peptide pools, which were used to stimulate PBMC. Investigators separated out CD4+ T cells once around nine days of culture had passed. The person was diagnosed with PCR-confirmed SARS-CoV-2 infection between March and December 2020. The antigens of these receptors remain unknown. TCRdb keeps only in-frame clones here, not all; method: immunoSEQ multiplex PCR. The sample has 35,000 to 40,000 clones, around 70% seen once; the top ten hold approximately 15%. The sequencing here drew on CD4+ T cells from PBMCs cultured with HCoV-NL63 spike peptides, taken before COVID-19 vaccination. These receptor sequences come from a human donor who had a prior SARS-CoV-2 infection.

The V call is TRBV29-1, the J call TRBJ2-5; 9 nucleotides line up with TRBD2. The germline V gene has CDR1 SQVTM and CDR2 ANQGSEA. V was pared by 6 bases and J by 3 bases, with 5 bases of the junction left unmatched. This CDR3 comprises 13 residues. DNA of the CDR3: TGCAGCGTAGCAAGGACTAGCGAAGAGACCCAGTACTTC. This sequence encodes CSVARTSEETQYF.

The chain links TRBV2 to TRBJ2-1; either TRBD1 or TRBD2 may supply D (5 bases each). The V and J ends lost 4 bases and 0 bases respectively, with 13 bases between them. CDR1 and CDR2 (germline): SNHLY, FYNNEI. The CDR3 length is 16 residues. CDR3 sequence: CASSAGWGSSYNEQFF. In DNA, the CDR3 is TGTGCCAGCAGTGCGGGTTGGGGGAGCTCCTACAATGAGCAGTTCTTC. Full variable domain (missing parts from reference TRBV2 and TRBJ2-1): EPEVTQTPSHQVTQMGQEVILRCVPISNHLYFYWYRQILGQKVEFLVSFYNNEISEKSEIFDDQFSVERPDGSNFTLKIRSTKLEDSAMYFCASSAGWGSSYNEQFFGPGTRLTVL.

Many counts were recorded for this clone. The chain has TRBV27 and TRBJ2-7; no clear D gene. Germline V lookup: CDR1 MNHEY, CDR2 SMNVEV (reference sequence). V dropped 3 bases and J dropped 0 bases, with 6 bases sitting between them. The CDR3 has 13 residues. The CDR3 spells CASSFSNSYEQYF. The DNA for the CDR3 is TGTGCCAGCAGTTTTTCAAACTCCTACGAGCAGTACTTC.

The genes are TRBV6-1 and TRBJ1-3; D unresolved. CDR3 length: 17 residues. The V end was cut by 2 bases, the J end by 0 bases, with 14 bases between. CDR1 and CDR2 from the germline V gene are MNHNS and SASEGT. This chain's CDR3 is CASSENPSGYSGNTIYF. For the CDR3, the DNA is TGTGCCAGCAGTGAAAACCCCTCTGGGTACTCTGGAAACACCATATATTTT.

This clone was observed at least ten times. The V gene is TRBV12-5, the J gene TRBJ2-7; D is uncertain. The CDR3 length is 16 residues. Trimming took 0 bases from V and 3 from J, leaving 15 bases between them. The germline gives CDR1 LGHNT, CDR2 FRNRAP. The CDR3 region is CASGLVLSQDFYEQYF. The CDR3 region has the DNA TGTGCTAGTGGTTTGGTACTCTCCCAGGATTTCTACGAGCAGTACTTC.

The chain carries TRBV3-1 (or the pseudogene TRBV3-2) and TRBJ2-1; no definite D call. The germline V gene encodes CDR1 LGHDT and CDR2 YNNKEL (reference sequence). V dropped 1 base and J dropped 3 bases, with 4 bases sitting between them. This CDR3 contains 13 residues. CDR3: CASSQVVYNEQFF. The CDR3 DNA reads TGTGCCAGCAGCCAAGTTGTCTACAATGAGCAGTTCTTC.

The CDR3 sequence is CASSPTPGGTNEQFF. The CDR3 region has the DNA TGCGCCAGCAGTCCGACCCCGGGGGGGACTAATGAGCAGTTCTTC. The rearrangement joins TRBV5-1 to TRBJ2-1, with 8 bases that match TRBD2. The germline CDR1 and CDR2 sequences are SGHRS and YFSETQ. V lost 5 bases to trimming and J lost 7 bases; unmatched junction nucleotides: 11. This CDR3 is 15 amino acids long.

V usage is TRBV4-2 and J usage is TRBJ2-7; 9 nucleotides align to TRBD2. V gave up 0 bases and J gave up 6 bases; unmatched junction bases: 9. CDR3 length equals 16 residues. Germline-derived CDR1 and CDR2 are LGHNA and YNFKEQ. The CDR3 sequence: CASSQESLAGSVEQYF. The CDR3 region has the DNA TGTGCCAGCAGCCAAGAGTCCCTAGCGGGATCGGTCGAGCAGTACTTC.

The V and J genes are TRBV2 and TRBJ2-3; 7 bases agree with TRBD2. Germline-derived CDR1 and CDR2 are SNHLY and FYNNEI. With V trimmed by 8 bases and J by 4 bases, 9 bases remained unmatched. The CDR3 consists of 14 residues. The CDR3 is CASRSGKNADTQYF. The DNA for the CDR3 is TGTGCCAGCCGGAGCGGGAAGAATGCAGATACGCAGTATTTT.

This clone was recorded a few times. This chain uses TRBV19 with TRBJ2-2; D gene ambiguous. This CDR3 comprises 15 residues. V lost 2 bases to trimming and J lost 2 bases, with 9 bases between them. From germline, CDR1 is LNHDA and CDR2 SQIVND (reference sequence). The CDR3 nucleotides read TGTGCCAGTAGTATAATACCCATCAACACCGGGGAGCTGTTTTTT. Its protein is CASSIIPINTGELFF.

The V gene is TRBV18, the J gene TRBJ2-5; the D is unclear. The V and J ends lost 8 bases and 2 bases respectively, with 9 bases between them. Germline V lookup: CDR1 KGHSH, CDR2 LQKENI. This CDR3 spans 12 amino acids. The CDR3 sequence: CASTETQETQYF. CDR3 in DNA: TGTGCCAGCACAGAGACTCAAGAGACCCAGTACTTC.

V gene TRBV3-1 (or the pseudogene TRBV3-2) combines with J gene TRBJ2-7; D may be TRBD2 (6 bases). V lost 4 bases, J lost 4 bases, and 14 bases lay in between. CDR1 is LGHDT and CDR2 is YNNKEL in the germline V gene (reference sequence). The CDR3 has 14 amino acids. CDR3: CASSRRLVAYEQYF. The CDR3 DNA reads TGTGCCAGCAGCCGTCGACTAGTAGCTTACGAGCAGTACTTC.

The chain recombines TRBV9 with TRBJ1-6; D gene uncertain. The CDR3 has 18 residues. Germline loops: CDR1 SGDLS, CDR2 YYNGEE. V was clipped by 0 bases and J by 10 bases, with 23 bases between them. The CDR3 protein is CASSVGSGQEGLGSPLHF. The CDR3 DNA sequence: TGTGCCAGCAGCGTAGGATCGGGTCAGGAGGGTTTGGGCTCACCCCTCCACTTT.

The CDR3 reads CASSPRQQETQYF. The CDR3 coding sequence is TGTGCCAGCTCACCACGACAGCAAGAGACCCAGTACTTC. The V gene is TRBV18, the J gene TRBJ2-5, with D maybe TRBD1 (5 bases). Germline V gene data show CDR1 as KGHSH and CDR2 as LQKENI. Trimming removed 1 base at V and 2 bases at J, with 5 bases between. This CDR3 has 13 residues.

This clone came up a few times. This chain joins TRBV18 and TRBJ2-3, with 7 bases that match TRBD1. J gave up 2 bases and V 1 base, and 9 bases lay outside the gene matches. The CDR3 is made up of 17 amino acids. Looked up from germline, CDR1 is KGHSH and CDR2 is LQKENI. DNA for the CDR3: TGTGCCAGCTCACCACTCGGTCAGGGGGTTCCCACAGATACGCAGTATTTT. Protein: CASSPLGQGVPTDTQYF.

This chain uses TRBV19 with TRBJ1-3, with D unresolved. Germline V lookup: CDR1 LNHDA, CDR2 SQIVND (reference sequence). The length of the CDR3 is 13 residues. Between the trimmed V and J ends, which lost 3 bases and 2 bases, there was a span of 5 bases. The CDR3 loop is CASSIFTGNTIYF. The CDR3, as DNA: TGTGCCAGTAGTATTTTTACTGGAAACACCATATATTTT.

This clone was seen more than once but under ten times. The rearrangement links TRBV6-5 to TRBJ2-2; tentative D call: TRBD1 (5 bases). In germline, CDR1 is MNHEY, CDR2 SVGAGI. The length of the CDR3 is 15 residues. V dropped 6 bases and J dropped 6 bases, with 17 bases sitting between them. CDR3 in amino acids: CASRLPGKPAGELFF. CDR3 DNA: TGTGCCAGCAGGTTACCAGGGAAGCCCGCCGGGGAGCTGTTTTTT.

V gene TRBV3-1 (or the pseudogene TRBV3-2) combines with J gene TRBJ1-5; no firm D call. In germline, CDR1 is LGHDT, CDR2 YNNKEL (reference sequence). The CDR3 sequence is 13 residues long. V lost 1 base and J lost 10, with 11 bases in between. This chain's CDR3 is CASSQGRWGPQHF. The CDR3 DNA reads as TGTGCCAGCAGCCAAGGGCGGTGGGGACCCCAGCATTTT.

In its sample, this clone is medium-sized. The chain is built from TRBV2 and TRBJ2-2; D may be TRBD1 or TRBD2 (5 bases each). The CDR3 is made up of 17 amino acids. Germline V CDR1 and CDR2: SNHLY, FYNNEI. V was clipped by 5 bases and J by 2 bases, with 18 bases between them. CDR3 sequence: CASSTIIRDLNTGELFF. DNA for the CDR3: TGTGCCAGCAGTACAATCATCCGGGACCTAAACACCGGGGAGCTGTTTTTT.

The gene calls are TRBV9 and TRBJ2-5, with 11 positions matching TRBD2. Germline CDR1 SGDLS, CDR2 YYNGEE. The CDR3 is made up of 17 amino acids. The trim removed 4 bases at V and 2 bases at J, leaving 10 bases unmatched. CDR3 sequence: CASSTGGLAAGQETQYF. CDR3 DNA sequence: TGTGCCAGCAGCACCGGGGGACTAGCGGCCGGTCAAGAGACCCAGTACTTC.

The chain carries TRBV7-9 and TRBJ1-4; 9 bases are a match to TRBD1. CDR3 length equals 15 residues. Germline CDR1 reads SEHNR; CDR2 reads FQNEAQ (reference sequence). The junction had 9 bases not matched to a gene; V was cut back by 5 bases and J by 8 bases. CDR3: CASSNRTGEGEKLFF. The DNA for the CDR3 is TGTGCCAGCAGCAACCGGACAGGGGAAGGAGAAAAACTGTTTTTT.

The chain couples TRBV6-5 to TRBJ2-7; D uncertain. Trimming pared 6 bases from V and 6 bases from J, leaving 9 bases between. This CDR3 region has 11 residues. The germline V gene encodes CDR1 MNHEY and CDR2 SVGAGI. CDR3 sequence: CASRRSGEQYF. The CDR3 coding sequence is TGTGCCAGCAGGCGGTCAGGCGAGCAGTACTTC.

The genes are TRBV5-1 and TRBJ2-4; D tentatively fits TRBD1 or TRBD2 (5 bases each). The CDR3 is 15 amino acids. Looked up from germline, CDR1 is SGHRS and CDR2 is YFSETQ. The germline V and J ends were trimmed by 6 bases and 1 base, with 14 bases remaining between them. The CDR3 nucleotides read TGCGCCAGCACATATGGGGGTTGGGCCAAAAACATTCAGTACTTC. This codes for CASTYGGWAKNIQYF.

This chain joins TRBV30 and TRBJ1-5; no clear D gene. Trimming removed 0 bases at V and 3 bases at J, with 12 bases between. The CDR3 spans 15 residues. Germline lookup yields CDR1 GTSNPN and CDR2 SVGIG (reference sequence). The CDR3 region is CAWSVGGSSNQPQHF. In DNA, the CDR3 is TGTGCCTGGAGTGTCGGCGGCAGTTCCAATCAGCCCCAGCATTTT.

The chain recombines TRBV5-6 with TRBJ2-7, with a possible D match to TRBD1 (6 bases). V was shortened by 1 base and J by 7 bases, with 15 bases between the two germline ends. Per the germline V gene, CDR1 is SGHDT and CDR2 is YYEEEE. This CDR3 is built from 14 residues. The CDR3 is CASSLQGTAREQYF. The DNA of the CDR3 is TGTGCCAGCAGCTTGCAGGGGACGGCTCGGGAGCAGTACTTC.

This chain joins TRBV5-8 and TRBJ2-1, with a possible D match to TRBD1 (6 bases). Germline V CDR1 and CDR2: SGHTS, YDEGEE. The CDR3 consists of 15 residues. V was cut by 5 bases and J by 6 bases, with 18 bases left in between. The CDR3 sequence: CASSSWAGAANEQFF. In DNA form, the CDR3 reads TGTGCCAGCAGTTCATGGGCAGGGGCGGCCAATGAGCAGTTCTTC.